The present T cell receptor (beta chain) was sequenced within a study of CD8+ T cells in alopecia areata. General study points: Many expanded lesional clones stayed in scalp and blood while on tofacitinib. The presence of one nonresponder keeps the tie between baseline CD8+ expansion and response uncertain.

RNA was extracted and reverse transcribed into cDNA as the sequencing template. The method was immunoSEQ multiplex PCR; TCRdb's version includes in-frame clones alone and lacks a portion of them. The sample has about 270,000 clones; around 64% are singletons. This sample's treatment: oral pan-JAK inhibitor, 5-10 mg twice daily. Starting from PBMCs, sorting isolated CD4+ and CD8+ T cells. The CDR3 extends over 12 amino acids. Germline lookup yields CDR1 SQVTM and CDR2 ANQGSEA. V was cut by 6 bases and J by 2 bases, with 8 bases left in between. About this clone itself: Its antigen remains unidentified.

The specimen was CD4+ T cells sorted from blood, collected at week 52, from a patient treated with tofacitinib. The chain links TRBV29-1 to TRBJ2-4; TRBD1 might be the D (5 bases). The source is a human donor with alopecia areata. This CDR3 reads CSVRVPKNIQYF. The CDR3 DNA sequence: TGCAGCGTCAGGGTCCCCAAAAACATTCAGTACTTC. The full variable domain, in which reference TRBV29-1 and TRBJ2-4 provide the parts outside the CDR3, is SAVISQKPSRDICQRGTSLTIQCQVDSQVTMMFWYRQQPGQSLTLIATANQGSEATYESGFVIDKFPISRPNLTFSTLTVSNMSPEDSSIYLCSVRVPKNIQYFGAGTRLSVL.